What follows is one T cell receptor beta chain and its context. PCR employed 60 Vbeta and 13 Jbeta primers. Repertoires were generated with immunoSEQ multiplex PCR, while TCRdb's copy carries only in-frame clones and drops some. The data show about 100,000 clones, approximately 76% seen once. This specimen belongs to a study of cytomegalovirus exposure and HLA in healthy donors. V dropped 3 bases and J dropped 8 bases, with 14 bases sitting between them. CDR3 length: 14 amino acids. Germline CDR1 and CDR2: MGHRA and YSYEKL. The specimen sequenced was PBMCs. The clonotype comes from a woman in her sixties or seventies in good health and CMV-seropositive. The V call is TRBV4-1, the J call TRBJ1-3, with D possibly being TRBD1 (6 bases). The CDR3 sequence is CASSHRTGRDTIYF. The CDR3 coding sequence is TGCGCCAGCAGCCATCGTACAGGGAGGGACACCATATATTTT.